This T cell receptor (beta chain) derives from a study of post-analysis software for immune sequencing data. At the level of the study: Patients with relapsing-remitting, secondary progressive and progressive-relapsing multiple sclerosis courses were all represented.

The CDR3 totals 15 residues. CDR1 is DFQATT, CDR2 SNEGSKA, per germline (reference sequence). The germline V and J ends were trimmed by 1 base and 1 base, with 13 bases remaining between them. Prepared TCR beta cDNA libraries contained unique molecular identifiers. In TCRdb, the PCR reads were re-called with MiXCR into one record per CDR3 protein. The table lists about 540,000 distinct CDR3 sequences, less than 40% of them singletons. Overall study findings and caveats: Elevated frequency relative to controls characterized about 5 TRBV segments in patients, TRBV5-6, TRBV5-1 and TRBV20-1 among them.

Worth noting for this clonotype: Its cognate antigen is unknown.

The TCR comes from a girl aged 2 to 17 with multiple sclerosis. The sequenced sample consisted of blood. The rearrangement joins TRBV20-1 to TRBJ1-2, with a possible D match to TRBD1 (5 bases). This CDR3 reads CSARGSGDFNYGYTF. CDR3 DNA: TGCAGTGCTAGAGGGAGTGGGGACTTTAACTATGGCTACACCTTC.